What follows are 9 T cell receptor beta chains derived from one specimen sequenced in a study of T-cell memory formation after mild COVID-19 (dated by TCRdb to the early 2020s). Receptors were amplified or captured by 5' RACE. The instrument given in TCRdb is Illumina NovaSeq 6000. TCRdb took the public reads, trimmed them with fastp at Q25, ran MiXCR for clone calling and kept in-frame beta chains. Entries that share a CDR3 protein sequence are merged under the most common genes and DNA. For this sample there are some 190,000 distinct CDR3 sequences; about 17% appear just once. Of the sample, roughly 2.4% falls within the top ten clones. The specimen was PBMCs or a T cell subset sorted from them (not recorded which). All receptors come from an adult woman who had mild COVID-19 (a few samples of this study predate the infection). The sample titles of this study are shuffled in the database, so cell type and time point are left out; the donor was told from shared clones.

The chain is built from TRBV5-6 and TRBJ1-1; 8 bases fit TRBD1. This CDR3 comprises 17 residues. With V trimmed by 2 bases and J by 2 bases, 11 bases remained unmatched. Germline V gives CDR1 SGHDT, CDR2 YYEEEE. The DNA for the CDR3 is TGTGCCAGCAGCTTTAACGACAGGGGAAGACCTAACACTGAAGCTTTCTTT. This translates into CASSFNDRGRPNTEAFF.

In this sample, this clonotype turned up a few times. The chain's CDR3 is CASSFAMSGELFF. CDR3 DNA: TGTGCCAGCAGTTTCGCCATGAGTGGGGAGCTGTTTTTT. The rearrangement links TRBV12-3 or TRBV12-4 to TRBJ2-2; D call uncertain. The V end was cut by 3 bases, the J end by 8 bases, with 10 bases between. The CDR3 loop spans 13 amino acids.

In its sample, this clonotype was seen a few times. The genes are TRBV4-2 and TRBJ2-3, with D tentatively TRBD2 (5 bases). Germline CDR1 reads LGHNA; CDR2 reads YNFKEQ. The CDR3 runs 17 residues. V gave up 0 bases and J gave up 3 bases, with 16 bases separating them. The CDR3 nucleotides read TGTGCCAGCAGCCAAGATAATCTCAGGAGCGGTACAGATACGCAGTATTTT. This translates into CASSQDNLRSGTDTQYF.

The chain combines TRBV5-5 with TRBJ1-1, with TRBD1 as a possible D gene (6 bases). CDR3 size: 14 residues. V was cut by 4 bases and J by 7 bases, with 17 bases left in between. Germline V gene data show CDR1 as SGHKS and CDR2 as YYEKEE (reference sequence). CDR3 region: CASSRQARVIEAFF. CDR3 bases: TGTGCCAGCAGCCGACAGGCCAGGGTCATTGAAGCTTTCTTT. The entire variable domain, with the rest obtained from reference TRBV5-5 and TRBJ1-1, is as follows: DAGVTQSPTHLIKTRGQQVTLRCSPISGHKSVSWYQQVLGQGPQFIFQYYEKEERGRGNFPDRFSARQFPNYSSELNVNALLLGDSALYLCASSRQARVIEAFFGQGTRLTVV.

The chain uses TRBV7-2 and TRBJ2-7, with a tentative D call TRBD1 (6 bases). The CDR3 is made up of 14 amino acids. Trimming took off 1 base at V and 3 bases at J, with 10 bases between the two ends. Germline V gene sequence: CDR1 SGHTA, CDR2 FQGNSA. DNA of the CDR3: TGTGCCAGCAGCTTAGTTTACAGGGACTACGAGCAGTACTTC. It translates to CASSLVYRDYEQYF.

This clonotype was seen only a few times. The gene calls are TRBV7-9 and TRBJ1-1; no definite D call. V was pared by 3 bases and J by 10 bases, with 9 bases between. This CDR3 has 11 residues. The germline V gene encodes CDR1 SEHNR and CDR2 FQNEAQ (reference sequence). The CDR3 bases are TGTGCCAGCAGCTTGATGGACGGAGCTTTCTTT. Translating gives CASSLMDGAFF. The whole variable domain, filled in from reference TRBV7-9 and TRBJ1-1, reads DTGVSQNPRHKITKRGQNVTFRCDPISEHNRLYWYRQTLGQGPEFLTYFQNEAQLEKSRLLSDRFSAERPKGSFSTLEIQRTEQGDSAMYLCASSLMDGAFFGQGTRLTVV.

This clonotype was seen at least ten times. V gene TRBV18 combines with J gene TRBJ2-7; TRBD1 aligns across 10 bases. With V trimmed by 4 bases and J by 4 bases, 4 bases remained unmatched. The CDR3 extends over 14 amino acids. Per the germline V gene, CDR1 is KGHSH and CDR2 is LQKENI. The CDR3 reads CASSQDRGKYEQYF. CDR3 DNA: TGTGCCAGCTCACAGGACAGGGGGAAGTACGAGCAGTACTTC.

This clonotype was seen a few times. V is TRBV20-1 and J is TRBJ2-7; the D is unclear. This CDR3 region has 12 residues. V was clipped by 6 bases and J by 4 bases, with 13 bases between them. CDR1 is DFQATT, CDR2 SNEGSKA, per germline (reference sequence). The CDR3 DNA reads as TGCAGTGCCATACGCCAATCATACGAGCAGTACTTC. It translates to CSAIRQSYEQYF.

A few counts support this clonotype. The gene calls are TRBV7-2 and TRBJ2-5; 7 bases are shared with TRBD2. The ends lost 5 bases at V and 5 bases at J; junction bases unmatched: 17. The CDR3 consists of 17 residues. Germline V CDR1 and CDR2: SGHTA, FQGNSA. This CDR3 reads CASSTGALGGVGETQYF. CDR3 bases: TGTGCCAGCAGCACCGGAGCCCTTGGGGGGGTTGGCGAGACCCAGTACTTC.